This T cell receptor (beta chain) was sequenced during a study of long-term antiretroviral therapy in people with HIV. Study in general: Collection of the earliest samples took place about a decade ahead of the 2015 immediate-ART recommendation. Study findings and constraints: ART preceded a rise in diversity that nonetheless stayed lower than in transplant donor controls. HIV repertoires showed narrower CDR3 length ranges than controls.

At survey level, the immunoSEQ assay was run in its v3.0 version. Using immunoSEQ multiplex PCR, the repertoire was profiled, and TCRdb retains in-frame clones only, with some absent. The table shows tens of thousands of clones, with around 80% occurring only once. The CDR3 is made up of 15 amino acids. Each donor provided at least one pre-ART PBMC sample and at least two post-ART PBMC samples. As regards this clone: Its cognate antigen is unknown.

This TCR came from a middle-aged woman with HIV. This sequence joins TRBV21-1 and TRBJ1-2; TRBD1 is taken as the D call from the table, unchecked against the DNA. TRBV21-1 is recorded as a pseudogene. The sample here was unsorted PBMCs, taken 0.5 years after starting antiretroviral therapy. The CDR3 here is CASSKAGQGGNGYTF. CDR3 coding DNA: TGTGCCAGCAGCAAAGCGGGACAGGGAGGGAATGGCTACACCTTC.